The sequence of this T cell receptor (beta chain) was determined in a study of PD-L1 blockade in urothelial cancer. The wider study: Patients initiated atezolizumab in the mid-2010s at 1,200 mg intravenously every 3 weeks. Most of the 29 patients were men whose urothelial cancer was bladder-origin. Investigators checked blood 3 weeks (second dose) and 6 weeks after treatment start. Specimens of blood held a median count of approximately 150,000 T cells.

This table comes from immunoSEQ multiplex PCR, and its TCRdb copy is limited to in-frame clones, with some not included. The table has more than 65,000 clones, 75% to 90% seen once. The V gene lost 5 bases and the J gene lost 7 bases, with 12 bases spanning the gap. Germline loops: CDR1 MGHRA, CDR2 YSYEKL. This CDR3 spans 13 amino acids. V usage is TRBV4-1 and J usage is TRBJ1-5, with a possible D match to TRBD1 (6 bases). This receptor was taken from a woman between 65 and 79 years old with urothelial cancer. This specimen was PBMCs, taken around atezolizumab (anti-PD-L1) treatment. CDR3 sequence: CASSRQVDQPQHF. In nucleotides, the CDR3 is TGCGCCAGCAGCAGACAGGTTGACCAGCCCCAGCATTTT.